This T cell receptor (beta chain) was identified during a study of regulatory T cells in long-lasting Graves disease. About the research overall: Prior antithyroid drug treatment in newly diagnosed Graves' patients lasted under 3 months. Study results and limitations: A limited number of samples was an acknowledged limitation. Patients whose Graves' disease persisted exhibited lower TCR diversity than those newly diagnosed.

TCR beta libraries were built with iRepertoire HTBI primers and Arm-PCR of CDR3 regions. TCRdb reprocessed the multiplex PCR reads via MiXCR and lists one record per CDR3 protein. Among a few hundred thousand distinct CDR3 sequences listed, over 20% were seen once. This clonotype was detected ten times or more. The antigen is not known. Unmatched junction bases numbered 9, after V lost 0 bases and J lost 3 bases. The CDR3 runs to 16 residues. Looked up from germline, CDR1 is DFQATT and CDR2 is SNEGSKA (reference sequence). As for time point: newly diagnosed GD, antithyroid drugs for less than 3 months. PBMCs provided the RNA from which the TCR library was made. It was an endocrinology department in Xi'an, China, that provided the patients.

The TCR sequence derives from a female donor with Graves disease. The chain employs TRBV20-1 and TRBJ2-5, with 8 bases matching TRBD2. Sequences were derived from peripheral blood mononuclear cells (PBMCs), sampled at new diagnosis, from a patient treated with antithyroid drugs. Written as DNA, the CDR3 is TGCAGTGCTAGAGATGGGAAAGCGGGGGCAGAAGAGACCCAGTACTTC. It encodes CSARDGKAGAEETQYF.